This T cell receptor beta chain was sequenced during a study of blood T cell repertoires in COVID-19. Study-level background: Sources were T cells, B-cell-depleted T cells, or PBMCs; the material itself was cDNA or gDNA.

In the original analysis: Nucleated cell number was recorded as an estimate derived from reference gene primer amplification. Here immunoSEQ multiplex PCR was the method, and the copy in TCRdb shows in-frame clones only, minus some. The DNA was the basis for D and trimming; V, J and clone size are from that table. This sample carries about 75,000 clones, 85% to 90% of them seen once, and the ten largest clones take approximately 2.5%. This CDR3 contains 16 residues. CDR1 and CDR2 (germline): SGDLS, YYNGEE. The trim removed 4 bases at V and 4 bases at J, leaving 12 bases unmatched. This TCR was recovered from a human donor in a cohort sampled during active COVID-19. What was sequenced was peripheral blood. The V gene is TRBV9, the J gene TRBJ1-2; 8 nucleotides line up with TRBD1. The CDR3 reads CASSPRDRGSTYGYTF. In nucleotides, the CDR3 is TGTGCCAGCAGCCCCCGAGACAGGGGATCTACCTATGGCTACACCTTC. Based on the CDR3 plus reference TRBV9 and TRBJ1-2, the full variable domain is DSGVTQTPKHLITATGQRVTLRCSPRSGDLSVYWYQQSLDQGLQFLIQYYNGEERAKGNILERFSAQQFPDLHSELNLSSLELGDSALYFCASSPRDRGSTYGYTFGSGTRLTVV.